These 23 T cell receptor beta chains were sequenced from one sample in a study of T-cell reconstitution after alpha-beta-depleted transplantation in children. Construction of the TCRbeta library involved unique molecular identifiers. TCRdb passed the PCR reads through MiXCR, listing each CDR3 protein once. Of 130,000 to 150,000 distinct CDR3 sequences listed, around 9% were seen once; the top ten hold 15% to 20%. This sample comprised PBMCs, mostly from graft donor cells, obtained 180 days after TCRalphabeta/CD19-depleted stem cell transplant. These receptor sequences come from a female patient younger than 10 who had a stem cell transplant for congenital amegakaryocytic thrombocytopenia, so the T cells may come from the graft donor.

The V call is TRBV7-9, the J call TRBJ2-5; D is perhaps TRBD1 (6 bases). The CDR3 length is 14 residues. Trimming removed 1 base from V and 5 bases from J, with 11 bases in between. Germline CDR1 SEHNR, CDR2 FQNEAQ (reference sequence). The CDR3 loop reads CASSLVAGDETQYF. CDR3 coding DNA: TGTGCCAGCAGCTTAGTGGCAGGGGACGAGACCCAGTACTTC.

The chain joins TRBV28 to TRBJ2-3; 12 nucleotides match TRBD1. CDR3 length equals 15 residues. Germline V gene data show CDR1 as MDHEN and CDR2 as SYDVKM. The V and J ends lost 5 bases and 6 bases, in that order; junction bases with no gene match: 6. This CDR3 is CASSLGQGAWDTQYF. The DNA for the CDR3 is TGTGCCAGCAGTCTGGGACAGGGGGCATGGGATACGCAGTATTTT.

The sample holds a few counts of this clonotype. V gene TRBV7-8 combines with J gene TRBJ1-6; D remains unclear. Deletions cut 7 bases from V and 12 bases from J, with 10 bases between. CDR1 and CDR2 (germline): SGHVS, FQNEAQ. The CDR3 spans 11 residues. The DNA for the CDR3 is TGTGCCAGCACCGACTCTCAACCCCTCCACTTT. Translated, it gives CASTDSQPLHF.

The gene calls are TRBV11-2 and TRBJ2-1, with D tentatively TRBD2 (5 bases). V lost 5 bases and J lost 2, with 16 bases in between. The CDR3 has 16 amino acids. The germline gives CDR1 SGHAT, CDR2 FQNNGV. The CDR3 loop is CASSHLEGGAYNEQFF. CDR3 DNA sequence: TGTGCCAGCAGCCACTTAGAAGGAGGAGCCTACAATGAGCAGTTCTTC.

This clonotype was observed at least ten times. The chain is built from TRBV12-3 or TRBV12-4 and TRBJ2-4; 9 bases are shared with TRBD2. CDR3 length: 18 residues. Trimming took 8 bases from V and 1 from J; bases not matched to a gene: 15. The CDR3 DNA reads TGTGCCAGCTCCATAGTCGGGCTAGCGGGGACCGCCAAAAACATTCAGTACTTC. Residues: CASSIVGLAGTAKNIQYF.

Regarding this clonotype: An end of the junction does not agree with germline; a read error may underlie this. V usage is TRBV4-1 and J usage is TRBJ1-3; 9 nucleotides line up with TRBD1. This CDR3 comprises 18 residues. Germline V CDR1 and CDR2: MGHRA, YSYEKL. The CDR3 spells CASIQGGQGLRGGNTIYF. CDR3 DNA: TGCGCCAGCATCCAAGGGGGACAGGGACTCCGAGGGGGAAACACCATATATTTT.

This clonotype was found many times. This chain links TRBV24-1 with TRBJ2-2; D possibly corresponds to TRBD2 (6 bases). V was pared by 0 bases and J by 5 bases, with 9 bases between. Looked up from germline, CDR1 is KGHDR and CDR2 is SFDVKD. The CDR3 spans 15 residues. The CDR3 spells CATSDLAGGTGELFF. The CDR3 DNA reads as TGTGCCACCAGTGATTTGGCCGGGGGAACCGGGGAGCTGTTTTTT.

This clonotype came up a few times. The chain combines TRBV7-9 with TRBJ1-6, with unresolved D. The CDR3 covers 14 residues. Trimming removed 4 bases at V and 5 bases at J, with 9 bases between. Germline CDR1 reads SEHNR; CDR2 reads FQNEAQ (reference sequence). The DNA for the CDR3 is TGTGCCAGCAGCTGGACTGAGAATAATTCACCCCTCCACTTT. Its translation is CASSWTENNSPLHF.

This clonotype was detected many times. The chain uses TRBV5-1 and TRBJ2-5, with a weak D call TRBD2 (5 bases). CDR1 and CDR2 (germline): SGHRS, YFSETQ. Trimming stripped 2 bases from V and 4 bases from J, with 9 bases between. The CDR3 loop spans 13 amino acids. CDR3 nucleotide sequence: TGCGCCAGCAGCTTAGGGAGCCTAGAGACCCAGTACTTC. Its protein is CASSLGSLETQYF.

This clonotype has a count of ten or more. The chain has TRBV30 and TRBJ1-4; the D is unclear. Germline V gene lookup returns CDR1 GTSNPN and CDR2 SVGIG (reference sequence). The ends were cut back, 4 bases at V and 8 bases at J, with 17 bases in the middle. This CDR3 is 14 amino acids long. In nucleotides, the CDR3 is TGTGCCTGGACAGAACACGGCATAGGGGAAAAACTGTTTTTT. This sequence encodes CAWTEHGIGEKLFF.

The table lists this clonotype with a few counts. The chain has TRBV5-4 and TRBJ2-3, with 8 bases that match TRBD2. CDR1 is SGHNT, CDR2 YYREEE, per germline (reference sequence). CDR3 length: 15 amino acids. Trimming cost V 9 bases and J 2 bases; bases outside gene matches: 11. CDR3 in amino acids: CAIQRAGGVTDTQYF. The CDR3 region has the DNA TGTGCCATCCAAAGGGCGGGAGGCGTCACAGATACGCAGTATTTT.

V and J are TRBV20-1 and TRBJ2-1, with TRBD2 matching over 8 bases. V lost 5 bases, J lost 12 bases, and 27 bases stayed unmatched. Germline CDR1 and CDR2: DFQATT and SNEGSKA (reference sequence). This CDR3 has 18 residues. CDR3 nucleotide sequence: TGCAGTGCTTCCCGGGACGGGTCCTGGACTAGCCGAAGGAGTGCGCAGTTCTTC. As protein: CSASRDGSWTSRRSAQFF.

This clonotype was counted a few times. The V gene is TRBV6-5, the J gene TRBJ2-1; 12 nucleotides line up with TRBD2. The CDR3 contains 15 residues. The ends lost 6 bases at V and 3 bases at J; junction bases unmatched: 3. The germline V gene encodes CDR1 MNHEY and CDR2 SVGAGI. CDR3 protein: CASSGLAGNYNEQFF. The CDR3 coding sequence is TGTGCCAGCAGCGGACTAGCGGGAAACTACAATGAGCAGTTCTTC.

This chain links TRBV3-1 with TRBJ2-7; 7 bases are shared with TRBD2. V lost 1 base and J lost 4; bases outside the gene matches: 7. There are 15 residues in the CDR3. Germline values: CDR1 LGHDT, CDR2 YNNKEL (reference sequence). The CDR3 region has the DNA TGTGCCAGCAGCCAAGCTACGCGGGAGTTTTACGAGCAGTACTTC. Residues: CASSQATREFYEQYF.

This clonotype was found many times. The chain employs TRBV11-2 and TRBJ2-3, with 7 nucleotides matching TRBD2. The CDR3 totals 16 residues. The trim removed 4 bases at V and 6 bases at J, leaving 13 bases unmatched. Germline V gene sequence: CDR1 SGHAT, CDR2 FQNNGV. CDR3 sequence (DNA): TGTGCCAGCAGCTCCCGGGGCGGGGGATTGGCGGATACGCAGTATTTT. As protein: CASSSRGGGLADTQYF.

This clonotype was picked up many times. The chain links TRBV12-3 or TRBV12-4 to TRBJ2-3, with D unresolved. The CDR3 extends over 14 amino acids. V was pared by 4 bases and J by 3 bases, with 11 bases between. CDR3 DNA sequence: TGTGCCAGCAGTTCCCCCCCCTCTACAGATACGCAGTATTTT. Amino acids: CASSSPPSTDTQYF.

This clonotype was recorded at least ten times. CDR3 residues: CSALGVLSGNTIYF. The CDR3 DNA is TGCAGTGCTCTCGGGGTTCTCTCTGGAAACACCATATATTTT. The J gene is TRBJ1-3, the V gene TRBV20-1; D remains unclear. Germline V gene sequence: CDR1 DFQATT, CDR2 SNEGSKA (reference sequence). Trimming cost V 5 bases and J 0 bases, with 11 bases left between them. The CDR3 has 14 residues.

The chain is built from TRBV3-1 and TRBJ2-7; 11 nucleotides match TRBD2. The germline gives CDR1 LGHDT, CDR2 YNNKEL (reference sequence). The CDR3 contains 16 residues. The junction had 5 bases not matched to a gene; V was cut back by 2 bases and J by 2 bases. CDR3: CASSQRLAGHTYEQYF. CDR3 bases: TGTGCCAGCAGCCAACGACTAGCGGGGCACACCTACGAGCAGTACTTC.

In its sample, this clonotype was seen a few times. The chain is built from TRBV5-1 and TRBJ2-2; D unclear. Germline CDR1 reads SGHRS; CDR2 reads YFSETQ. The CDR3 has 17 amino acids. The ends were cut back, 5 bases at V and 0 bases at J, with 17 bases in the middle. This CDR3 is CASSRVPLTANTGELFF. CDR3 in DNA: TGCGCCAGCAGTCGGGTACCCCTTACGGCGAACACCGGGGAGCTGTTTTTT.

This clonotype was counted at least ten times. The chain couples TRBV10-3 to TRBJ2-1; 9 bases fit TRBD2. The trim removed 0 bases at V and 5 bases at J, leaving 5 bases unmatched. The CDR3 has 16 amino acids. Germline loops: CDR1 ENHRY, CDR2 SYGVKD. The CDR3 is CAISESGGGANNEQFF. Written as DNA, the CDR3 is TGTGCCATCAGTGAGTCGGGCGGGGGGGCGAACAATGAGCAGTTCTTC.

Turning to this clonotype: One end of the junction varies from germline; a read error may be responsible. V usage is TRBV5-1 and J usage is TRBJ2-1, with 8 positions matching TRBD2. This CDR3 comprises 17 residues. Germline CDR1 and CDR2: SGHRS and YFSETQ. DNA of the CDR3: TGCTCCAGCAGCTTGTACGGGTCGGGAGGGCCCTACAATGAGCAGTTCTTC. Translating gives CSSSLYGSGGPYNEQFF. Filled out from reference TRBV5-1 and TRBJ2-1, the complete variable domain reads KAGVTQTPRYLIKTRGQQVTLSCSPISGHRSVSWYQQTPGQGLQFLFEYFSETQRNKGNFPGRFSGRQFSNSRSEMNVSTLELGDSALYLCSSSLYGSGGPYNEQFFGPGTRLTVL.

This clonotype has a count of ten or more. An end of the junction does not agree with germline; a read error may underlie this. This chain connects TRBV6-1 to TRBJ2-7, with a tentative D call TRBD1 (6 bases). This CDR3 region has 15 residues. CDR1 and CDR2 (germline): MNHNS, SASEGT. The CDR3 region has the DNA TGTGCCAGCATTGGGGTTACGTCCGACAGGACCGCTCAAAACTTC. This encodes CASIGVTSDRTAQNF.

V gene TRBV7-2 combines with J gene TRBJ1-5, with D perhaps matching TRBD1 (6 bases). Germline CDR1 is SGHTA and CDR2 is FQGNSA. V lost 4 bases to trimming and J lost 2 bases, with 6 bases between them. The CDR3 length is 13 residues. In nucleotides, the CDR3 is TGTGCCAGCAGCTCAGGGGGCAATCAGCCCCAGCATTTT. Protein product: CASSSGGNQPQHF.